These T cell receptor beta chains were read from a single sample in a study of blood T cell repertoires in COVID-19. Measured with immunoSEQ multiplex PCR; TCRdb has only the in-frame clones, and not every one. The sample includes over 100,000 clones, about nine tenths of them seen just once. The specimen was peripheral blood. All receptors come from a man aged 40-49 years with acute or convalescent COVID-19. CDR3s include the opening cysteine and the closing phenylalanine or tryptophan. The order of the fields is J gene, clone size, V gene, D gene, CDR3 protein, CDR3 DNA. The D gene is left open where the match is weak. A clone size is listed for some rows: how often the clone was seen (once, few, many), or a class if it is expanded.

j_call: TRBJ1-6
clone_size: once
v_call: TRBV3-1/TRBV3-2
d_call: -
cdr3_aa: CASSQGQSIYNSPLHF
cdr3_nt: TGTGCCAGCAGCCAAGGACAGTCGATCTATAATTCACCCCTCCACTTT

j_call: TRBJ2-2
clone_size: -
v_call: TRBV7-3
d_call: TRBD2
cdr3_aa: CASSTGGTGELFF
cdr3_nt: TGTGCCAGCAGCACGGGGGGCACCGGGGAGCTGTTTTTT

j_call: TRBJ1-3
clone_size: -
v_call: TRBV6-1
d_call: TRBD1
cdr3_aa: CASSETGGFGNTIYF
cdr3_nt: TGTGCCAGCAGTGAAACAGGGGGATTCGGAAACACCATATATTTT

j_call: TRBJ2-1
clone_size: -
v_call: TRBV19
d_call: -
cdr3_aa: CASSSPGRVYNEQFF
cdr3_nt: TGTGCCAGTAGTAGCCCCGGGAGAGTCTACAATGAGCAGTTCTTC

j_call: TRBJ2-1
clone_size: -
v_call: TRBV4-2
d_call: TRBD2
cdr3_aa: CASSQAGTNTNNEQFF
cdr3_nt: TGTGCCAGCAGCCAAGCCGGGACTAATACTAACAATGAGCAGTTCTTC

j_call: TRBJ2-2
clone_size: -
v_call: TRBV7-6
d_call: -
cdr3_aa: CASSLVQGGTGELFF
cdr3_nt: TGTGCCAGCAGCTTAGTCCAGGGAGGCACCGGGGAGCTGTTTTTT

j_call: TRBJ2-5
clone_size: -
v_call: TRBV11-2
d_call: TRBD2
cdr3_aa: CASSLGLGSRQETQYF
cdr3_nt: TGTGCCAGCAGCTTGGGACTAGGCAGTAGGCAAGAGACCCAGTACTTC

j_call: TRBJ2-1
clone_size: -
v_call: TRBV5-1
d_call: TRBD2
cdr3_aa: CASSLEPSGRPLNSYNEQFF
cdr3_nt: TGCGCCAGCAGCTTGGAGCCTAGCGGGAGGCCACTTAACTCCTACAATGAGCAGTTCTTC

j_call: TRBJ2-1
clone_size: -
v_call: TRBV6-5
d_call: TRBD1
cdr3_aa: CASSSPQGIGYNEQFF
cdr3_nt: TGTGCCAGCAGTTCCCCACAGGGGATTGGGTACAATGAGCAGTTCTTC

j_call: TRBJ2-7
clone_size: -
v_call: TRBV3-1/TRBV3-2
d_call: TRBD2
cdr3_aa: CASSQDRLAGDSYEQYF
cdr3_nt: TGTGCCAGCAGCCAAGATCGACTAGCGGGGGACTCCTACGAGCAGTACTTC

j_call: TRBJ1-1
clone_size: -
v_call: TRBV7-3
d_call: -
cdr3_aa: CASSPGHQNTEAFF
cdr3_nt: TGTGCCAGCAGCCCGGGACATCAGAACACTGAAGCTTTCTTT

j_call: TRBJ2-3
clone_size: -
v_call: TRBV30
d_call: TRBD2
cdr3_aa: CAWSDGLAGTTQYF
cdr3_nt: TGTGCCTGGAGTGATGGACTAGCGGGAACTACGCAGTATTTT

j_call: TRBJ1-2
clone_size: -
v_call: TRBV24-1
d_call: TRBD1
cdr3_aa: CATSDATGDQAGYTF
cdr3_nt: TGTGCCACCAGTGATGCGACAGGGGACCAGGCTGGCTACACCTTC

j_call: TRBJ2-1
clone_size: -
v_call: TRBV6-1
d_call: -
cdr3_aa: CASSEFGGSNNEQFF
cdr3_nt: TGTGCCAGCAGTGAATTTGGAGGGAGTAACAATGAGCAGTTCTTC

j_call: TRBJ2-1
clone_size: -
v_call: TRBV12-5
d_call: TRBD1
cdr3_aa: CASGSGTGLDEQFF
cdr3_nt: TGTGCTAGTGGTTCCGGGACAGGGTTGGATGAGCAGTTCTTC

j_call: TRBJ1-2
clone_size: -
v_call: TRBV25-1
d_call: TRBD1
cdr3_aa: CASSDPLPGTGYGYTF
cdr3_nt: TGTGCCAGCAGTGATCCTCTCCCCGGGACAGGGTATGGCTACACCTTC

j_call: TRBJ1-5
clone_size: -
v_call: TRBV5-1
d_call: TRBD1
cdr3_aa: CASSLGTGYQPQHF
cdr3_nt: TGCGCCAGCAGCTTGGGGACAGGGTACCAGCCCCAGCATTTT

j_call: TRBJ2-3
clone_size: -
v_call: TRBV6-6
d_call: TRBD2
cdr3_aa: CASSYSGSGYTDTQYF
cdr3_nt: TGTGCCAGCAGTTACTCGGGTAGCGGGTACACAGATACGCAGTATTTT

j_call: TRBJ1-5
clone_size: -
v_call: TRBV10-1
d_call: -
cdr3_aa: CAIIAHPRRGNQPQHF
cdr3_nt: TGCGCCATCATTGCCCACCCGAGGCGCGGCAATCAGCCCCAGCATTTT

j_call: TRBJ2-7
clone_size: once
v_call: TRBV3-1/TRBV3-2
d_call: -
cdr3_aa: CASSQSTGPNEQYF
cdr3_nt: TGTGCCAGCAGCCAATCCACAGGACCTAACGAGCAGTACTTC

j_call: TRBJ2-7
clone_size: -
v_call: TRBV7-8
d_call: TRBD1
cdr3_aa: CASSLPGTGGDEQYF
cdr3_nt: TGTGCCAGCAGCTTACCCGGGACAGGGGGCGACGAGCAGTACTTC

j_call: TRBJ1-1
clone_size: once
v_call: TRBV19
d_call: -
cdr3_aa: CASSPQGLNTEAFF
cdr3_nt: TGTGCCAGTAGTCCCCAGGGGTTGAACACTGAAGCTTTCTTT

j_call: TRBJ2-3
clone_size: -
v_call: TRBV7-2
d_call: -
cdr3_aa: CASSQWDTLGDTQYF
cdr3_nt: TGTGCCAGCAGCCAGTGGGACACCCTGGGAGATACGCAGTATTTT

j_call: TRBJ2-7
clone_size: -
v_call: TRBV3-1/TRBV3-2
d_call: -
cdr3_aa: CASSQGEYEQYF
cdr3_nt: TGTGCCAGCAGCCAAGGCGAATACGAGCAGTACTTC

j_call: TRBJ2-1
clone_size: once
v_call: TRBV25-1
d_call: TRBD2
cdr3_aa: CASASSSGTYNEQFF
cdr3_nt: TGTGCCAGCGCTTCTTCTAGCGGGACATACAATGAGCAGTTCTTC

j_call: TRBJ2-1
clone_size: -
v_call: TRBV18
d_call: -
cdr3_aa: CASSREGDNEQFF
cdr3_nt: TGTGCCAGCTCACGTGAAGGGGACAATGAGCAGTTCTTC

j_call: TRBJ2-7
clone_size: -
v_call: TRBV6-5
d_call: -
cdr3_aa: CASTMTGQGTYEQYF
cdr3_nt: TGTGCCAGCACCATGACAGGCCAGGGCACCTACGAGCAGTACTTC

j_call: TRBJ2-3
clone_size: -
v_call: TRBV7-2
d_call: -
cdr3_aa: CASSLEHSGVSTDTQYF
cdr3_nt: TGTGCCAGCAGCCTGGAACATAGCGGAGTTAGCACAGATACGCAGTATTTT

j_call: TRBJ2-7
clone_size: -
v_call: TRBV23-1
d_call: TRBD1
cdr3_aa: CASRHEFNRGPYEQYF
cdr3_nt: TGCGCCAGCAGGCACGAATTCAACAGGGGACCGTACGAGCAGTACTTC

j_call: TRBJ1-5
clone_size: -
v_call: TRBV19
d_call: TRBD1
cdr3_aa: CASSKRTGESGRNQPQHF
cdr3_nt: TGTGCCAGTAGTAAGAGGACAGGGGAGAGTGGGCGCAATCAGCCCCAGCATTTT

j_call: TRBJ2-3
clone_size: -
v_call: TRBV15
d_call: TRBD1
cdr3_aa: CATSPTRDRAQYF
cdr3_nt: TGTGCCACCAGCCCGACCCGGGACAGGGCGCAGTATTTT

j_call: TRBJ2-3
clone_size: once
v_call: TRBV27
d_call: -
cdr3_aa: CASSYQGLDTQYF
cdr3_nt: TGTGCCAGCAGTTATCAGGGGCTCGATACGCAGTATTTT